This is a list of T cell receptor beta chains from one sample in a study of blood T cell repertoires in COVID-19. The protocol was immunoSEQ multiplex PCR, while the TCRdb copy is restricted to in-frame clones and leaves out a portion. The sample yields 230,000 or so clones, 90% seen once. The sample consisted of peripheral blood. These receptors all stem from a woman aged 55-69 years with COVID-19, enrolled during active disease. Both conserved end residues are part of each CDR3. The D gene is left open where the match is weak. Clone size is given for some rows only: seen once, a few or many times, or a class if the clone is expanded.

d_call: TRBD1; v_call: TRBV19; cdr3_length: 15; clone_size: .; j_call: TRBJ1-1; cdr3_aa: CASSGTQGVGTEAFF; cdr3_nt: TGTGCCAGTAGTGGGACGCAGGGGGTAGGTACTGAAGCTTTCTTT
d_call: .; v_call: TRBV12-3/TRBV12-4; cdr3_length: 13; clone_size: few; j_call: TRBJ1-2; cdr3_aa: CASSPTGSYGYTF; cdr3_nt: TGTGCCAGCAGCCCGACGGGTAGCTATGGCTACACCTTC
d_call: TRBD1; v_call: TRBV7-2; cdr3_length: 15; clone_size: .; j_call: TRBJ1-3; cdr3_aa: CASTPRTGVGNTIYF; cdr3_nt: TGTGCCAGCACGCCCCGGACAGGGGTTGGAAACACCATATATTTT
d_call: .; v_call: TRBV6-4; cdr3_length: 13; clone_size: .; j_call: TRBJ1-1; cdr3_aa: CASSAQSNTEAFF; cdr3_nt: TGTGCCAGCAGTGCCCAGTCGAACACTGAAGCTTTCTTT
d_call: TRBD1; v_call: TRBV6-5; cdr3_length: 15; clone_size: .; j_call: TRBJ2-7; cdr3_aa: CASSYSDRAGYEQYF; cdr3_nt: TGTGCCAGCAGTTACTCGGACAGGGCAGGCTACGAGCAGTACTTC
d_call: TRBD1; v_call: TRBV15; cdr3_length: 17; clone_size: .; j_call: TRBJ2-7; cdr3_aa: CATSRDRRTGSTYEQYF; cdr3_nt: TGTGCCACCAGCAGAGATCGGAGGACAGGGTCTACCTACGAGCAGTACTTC
d_call: TRBD1; v_call: TRBV7-8; cdr3_length: 15; clone_size: .; j_call: TRBJ1-4; cdr3_aa: CASSTPGQSNEKLFF; cdr3_nt: TGTGCCAGCAGCACACCGGGACAGAGCAATGAAAAACTGTTTTTT
d_call: .; v_call: TRBV7-2; cdr3_length: 15; clone_size: .; j_call: TRBJ2-1; cdr3_aa: CASSPTGGTYNEQFF; cdr3_nt: TGTGCCAGCAGCCCGACAGGTGGGACCTACAATGAGCAGTTCTTC
d_call: TRBD1; v_call: TRBV6-6; cdr3_length: 13; clone_size: .; j_call: TRBJ1-4; cdr3_aa: CASRRTGAEKLFF; cdr3_nt: TGTGCCAGCAGGAGGACAGGGGCCGAAAAACTGTTTTTT
d_call: .; v_call: TRBV21-1; cdr3_length: 15; clone_size: .; j_call: TRBJ1-6; cdr3_aa: CASSTSGQGNSPLHF; cdr3_nt: TGTGCCAGCAGCACATCGGGACAGGGAAATTCACCCCTCCACTTT
d_call: TRBD2; v_call: TRBV2; cdr3_length: 13; clone_size: once; j_call: TRBJ2-3; cdr3_aa: CASTRGGRDTQYF; cdr3_nt: TGTGCCAGCACCCGGGGGGGCAGAGATACGCAGTATTTT
d_call: TRBD1; v_call: TRBV6-5; cdr3_length: 14; clone_size: .; j_call: TRBJ1-1; cdr3_aa: CASSRQGGLTEAFF; cdr3_nt: TGTGCCAGCTCGCGACAGGGTGGCCTCACTGAAGCTTTCTTT
d_call: TRBD1; v_call: TRBV5-1; cdr3_length: 16; clone_size: .; j_call: TRBJ2-5; cdr3_aa: CASSLSPNRGQETQYF; cdr3_nt: TGCGCCAGCAGCTTGTCCCCAAACAGGGGGCAAGAGACCCAGTACTTC
d_call: .; v_call: TRBV18; cdr3_length: 14; clone_size: .; j_call: TRBJ1-6; cdr3_aa: CASSPRPDNSPLHF; cdr3_nt: TGTGCCAGCTCACCACGCCCAGATAATTCACCCCTCCACTTT
d_call: .; v_call: TRBV27; cdr3_length: 14; clone_size: .; j_call: TRBJ1-4; cdr3_aa: CATRRSGTNEKLFF; cdr3_nt: TGTGCCACCCGGCGGAGCGGAACTAATGAAAAACTGTTTTTT
d_call: .; v_call: TRBV5-6; cdr3_length: 13; clone_size: few; j_call: TRBJ1-2; cdr3_aa: CASSLYGAGGYTF; cdr3_nt: TGTGCCAGCAGCTTGTATGGGGCCGGTGGCTACACCTTC
d_call: .; v_call: TRBV4-1; cdr3_length: 14; clone_size: .; j_call: TRBJ1-1; cdr3_aa: CASSQGGLNTEAFF; cdr3_nt: TGCGCCAGCAGCCAAGGCGGGCTCAACACTGAAGCTTTCTTT
d_call: .; v_call: TRBV5-1; cdr3_length: 13; clone_size: .; j_call: TRBJ2-7; cdr3_aa: CASRGAGIYEQYF; cdr3_nt: TGCGCCAGCAGAGGGGCAGGGATCTACGAGCAGTACTTC
d_call: .; v_call: TRBV4-3; cdr3_length: 16; clone_size: .; j_call: TRBJ2-3; cdr3_aa: CASSALYQGSTDTQYF; cdr3_nt: TGCGCCAGCAGCGCCTTGTACCAGGGGAGCACAGATACGCAGTATTTT
d_call: .; v_call: TRBV4-2; cdr3_length: 14; clone_size: .; j_call: TRBJ1-6; cdr3_aa: CASTQTVYNSPLHF; cdr3_nt: TGTGCCAGCACCCAGACAGTTTATAATTCACCCCTCCACTTT
d_call: TRBD2; v_call: TRBV4-3; cdr3_length: 15; clone_size: .; j_call: TRBJ2-7; cdr3_aa: CASSQATSAPYEQYF; cdr3_nt: TGCGCCAGCAGCCAAGCGACTAGCGCCCCCTACGAGCAGTACTTC
d_call: TRBD1; v_call: TRBV19; cdr3_length: 16; clone_size: .; j_call: TRBJ2-1; cdr3_aa: CASSISPGQGRNEQFF; cdr3_nt: TGTGCCAGTAGTATATCGCCCGGACAGGGCCGCAATGAGCAGTTCTTC
d_call: .; v_call: TRBV5-1; cdr3_length: 15; clone_size: .; j_call: TRBJ2-1; cdr3_aa: CASSLELVRGYEQFF; cdr3_nt: TGCGCCAGCAGCTTGGAACTTGTTAGAGGCTATGAGCAGTTCTTC
d_call: .; v_call: TRBV2; cdr3_length: 13; clone_size: few; j_call: TRBJ1-1; cdr3_aa: CASSKTENTEAFF; cdr3_nt: TGTGCCAGCAGTAAGACAGAGAACACTGAAGCTTTCTTT
d_call: TRBD1; v_call: TRBV5-6; cdr3_length: 16; clone_size: .; j_call: TRBJ2-7; cdr3_aa: CASSLLQGAAAYEQYF; cdr3_nt: TGTGCCAGCAGCTTACTACAGGGGGCAGCAGCCTACGAGCAGTACTTC
d_call: TRBD1; v_call: TRBV19; cdr3_length: 14; clone_size: .; j_call: TRBJ1-5; cdr3_aa: CASSLRTGNQPQHF; cdr3_nt: TGTGCCAGTAGTCTACGGACAGGGAATCAGCCCCAGCATTTT
d_call: .; v_call: TRBV19; cdr3_length: 12; clone_size: few; j_call: TRBJ1-1; cdr3_aa: CASNGADSEAFF; cdr3_nt: TGTGCCAGTAATGGGGCCGATTCTGAAGCTTTCTTT
d_call: .; v_call: TRBV3-1/TRBV3-2; cdr3_length: 14; clone_size: .; j_call: TRBJ1-3; cdr3_aa: CASSQAGAGNTIYF; cdr3_nt: TGTGCCAGCAGCCAAGCAGGGGCTGGAAACACCATATATTTT
d_call: TRBD1; v_call: TRBV7-2; cdr3_length: 15; clone_size: once; j_call: TRBJ2-7; cdr3_aa: CASRAGTGGLYEQYF; cdr3_nt: TGTGCCAGTAGGGCGGGGACAGGGGGCTTGTACGAGCAGTACTTC
d_call: .; v_call: TRBV12-3/TRBV12-4; cdr3_length: 13; clone_size: .; j_call: TRBJ1-1; cdr3_aa: CASILTVNTEAFF; cdr3_nt: TGTGCCAGCATCCTAACAGTAAACACTGAAGCTTTCTTT
d_call: .; v_call: TRBV19; cdr3_length: 13; clone_size: once; j_call: TRBJ1-2; cdr3_aa: CASTIRGRYGYTF; cdr3_nt: TGTGCCAGTACCATAAGGGGAAGGTATGGCTACACCTTC
d_call: TRBD2; v_call: TRBV27; cdr3_length: 14; clone_size: .; j_call: TRBJ2-1; cdr3_aa: CASGTSGGHDEQFF; cdr3_nt: TGTGCCAGCGGGACTAGCGGGGGTCACGATGAGCAGTTCTTC
d_call: .; v_call: TRBV7-3; cdr3_length: 15; clone_size: .; j_call: TRBJ1-2; cdr3_aa: CASSLMLGQQDGYTF; cdr3_nt: TGTGCCAGCAGCTTAATGCTGGGCCAGCAAGATGGCTACACCTTC
d_call: TRBD1; v_call: TRBV19; cdr3_length: 14; clone_size: once; j_call: TRBJ1-2; cdr3_aa: CASTAWDRYDGYTF; cdr3_nt: TGTGCCAGTACTGCCTGGGACAGATACGATGGCTACACCTTC
d_call: TRBD2; v_call: TRBV20-1; cdr3_length: 15; clone_size: .; j_call: TRBJ2-1; cdr3_aa: CSASSWLADHNEQFF; cdr3_nt: TGCAGTGCTAGTTCCTGGCTAGCGGATCACAATGAGCAGTTCTTC
d_call: .; v_call: TRBV10-3; cdr3_length: 14; clone_size: .; j_call: TRBJ1-2; cdr3_aa: CAISEAGANYGYTF; cdr3_nt: TGTGCCATCAGTGAGGCAGGGGCTAACTATGGCTACACCTTC
d_call: TRBD1; v_call: TRBV5-1; cdr3_length: 16; clone_size: once; j_call: TRBJ2-5; cdr3_aa: CASSLLSRGRLETQYF; cdr3_nt: TGCGCCAGCAGCTTGTTGAGCAGGGGGCGCCTAGAGACCCAGTACTTC
d_call: .; v_call: TRBV7-8; cdr3_length: 16; clone_size: .; j_call: TRBJ2-2; cdr3_aa: CASSPVGMGVTGELFF; cdr3_nt: TGTGCCAGCAGCCCCGTCGGAATGGGCGTCACCGGGGAGCTGTTTTTT
d_call: .; v_call: TRBV18; cdr3_length: 17; clone_size: .; j_call: TRBJ1-5; cdr3_aa: CASSPYGGSYSNQPQHF; cdr3_nt: TGTGCCAGCTCACCATATGGAGGGAGTTATAGCAATCAGCCCCAGCATTTT
d_call: .; v_call: TRBV25-1; cdr3_length: 15; clone_size: .; j_call: TRBJ1-6; cdr3_aa: CASSAFRAGESPLHF; cdr3_nt: TGTGCCAGCAGTGCGTTCAGGGCAGGAGAGTCACCCCTCCACTTT
d_call: TRBD2; v_call: TRBV7-9; cdr3_length: 12; clone_size: few; j_call: TRBJ2-1; cdr3_aa: CASSLTGLAQFF; cdr3_nt: TGTGCCAGCAGCTTAACGGGACTAGCACAGTTCTTC
d_call: TRBD2; v_call: TRBV19; cdr3_length: 13; clone_size: .; j_call: TRBJ2-5; cdr3_aa: CASRVRGEETQYF; cdr3_nt: TGTGCCAGTAGAGTCCGGGGGGAAGAGACCCAGTACTTC
d_call: TRBD1; v_call: TRBV5-4; cdr3_length: 19; clone_size: .; j_call: TRBJ1-5; cdr3_aa: CASSFNSGTGGGVGVPQHF; cdr3_nt: TGTGCCAGCAGCTTCAACTCCGGGACAGGGGGCGGCGTGGGGGTGCCCCAGCATTTT
d_call: .; v_call: TRBV6-5; cdr3_length: 13; clone_size: .; j_call: TRBJ1-1; cdr3_aa: CATGGAMNTEAFF; cdr3_nt: TGTGCCACCGGGGGGGCCATGAACACTGAAGCTTTCTTT
d_call: .; v_call: TRBV9; cdr3_length: 16; clone_size: .; j_call: TRBJ2-2; cdr3_aa: CASSANIGGNTGELFF; cdr3_nt: TGTGCCAGCAGCGCGAATATCGGGGGGAACACCGGGGAGCTGTTTTTT
d_call: .; v_call: TRBV29-1; cdr3_length: 14; clone_size: .; j_call: TRBJ1-2; cdr3_aa: CSVEGGQGDYGYTF; cdr3_nt: TGCAGCGTTGAGGGGGGGCAGGGCGACTATGGCTACACCTTC
d_call: TRBD1; v_call: TRBV19; cdr3_length: 14; clone_size: once; j_call: TRBJ2-2; cdr3_aa: CASSRQGYTGELFF; cdr3_nt: TGTGCCAGTAGTAGACAGGGTTACACCGGGGAGCTGTTTTTT
d_call: .; v_call: TRBV5-1; cdr3_length: 17; clone_size: .; j_call: TRBJ1-1; cdr3_aa: CASSPGNYPTMNTEAFF; cdr3_nt: TGCGCCAGCAGCCCGGGGAACTATCCCACCATGAACACTGAAGCTTTCTTT
d_call: .; v_call: TRBV28; cdr3_length: 11; clone_size: .; j_call: TRBJ1-2; cdr3_aa: CASSSPNGYTF; cdr3_nt: TGTGCCAGCAGTTCCCCCAATGGCTACACCTTC
d_call: TRBD2; v_call: TRBV4-2; cdr3_length: 16; clone_size: .; j_call: TRBJ2-5; cdr3_aa: CASSQAHLAGGETQYF; cdr3_nt: TGTGCCAGCAGCCAAGCCCATTTAGCGGGGGGTGAGACCCAGTACTTC
d_call: TRBD2; v_call: TRBV6-4; cdr3_length: 14; clone_size: .; j_call: TRBJ2-5; cdr3_aa: CASRGTSGEETQYF; cdr3_nt: TGTGCCAGCAGGGGGACTAGCGGGGAAGAGACCCAGTACTTC
d_call: .; v_call: TRBV7-8; cdr3_length: 13; clone_size: .; j_call: TRBJ2-7; cdr3_aa: CASSFGELYEQYF; cdr3_nt: TGTGCCAGCAGCTTCGGAGAACTCTACGAGCAGTACTTC
d_call: TRBD1; v_call: TRBV6-5; cdr3_length: 13; clone_size: .; j_call: TRBJ1-1; cdr3_aa: CASCRDRNTEAFF; cdr3_nt: TGTGCCAGCTGCCGGGACAGGAACACTGAAGCTTTCTTT